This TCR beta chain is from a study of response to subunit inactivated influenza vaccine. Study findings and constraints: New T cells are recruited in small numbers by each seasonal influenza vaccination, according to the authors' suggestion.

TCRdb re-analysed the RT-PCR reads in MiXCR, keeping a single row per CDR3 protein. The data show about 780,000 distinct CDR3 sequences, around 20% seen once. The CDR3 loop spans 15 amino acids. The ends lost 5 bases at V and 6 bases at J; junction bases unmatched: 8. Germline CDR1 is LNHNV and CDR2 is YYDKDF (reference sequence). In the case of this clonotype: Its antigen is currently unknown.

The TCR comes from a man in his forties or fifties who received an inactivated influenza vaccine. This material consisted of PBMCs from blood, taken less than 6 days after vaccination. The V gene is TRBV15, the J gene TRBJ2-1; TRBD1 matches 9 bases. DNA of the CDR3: TGTGCCACCAGCGCGGACAGGGGACGAGGCAATGAGCAGTTCTTC. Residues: CATSADRGRGNEQFF. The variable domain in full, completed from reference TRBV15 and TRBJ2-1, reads DAMVIQNPRYQVTQFGKPVTLSCSQTLNHNVMYWYQQKSSQAPKLLFHYYDKDFNNEADTPDNFQSRRPNTSFCFLDIRSPGLGDTAMYLCATSADRGRGNEQFFGPGTRLTVL.